The 9 T cell receptor beta chains given below trace back to one sample, sequenced in a study of CD8+CD57+ T cells in acquired aplastic anemia. CDR3 and TCR beta VDJ profiling relied on genomic DNA as the template. Via MiXCR, TCRdb re-called the reads, giving one row per CDR3 protein. The table includes about 210,000 distinct CDR3 sequences, 34% detected once. Sequenced input: sorted CD4+, CD8+, or CD8+CD57+ T cells (not recorded which) from PBMCs. These receptors all come from a human donor in good health, serving as a control.

This clonotype has just a few counts. A much more abundant neighbour one base away suggests this may be a read error. J is TRBJ2-7 and V is TRBV4-1; TRBD1 matches at 7 bases. Trimming at V came to 6 bases and at J to 12 bases, leaving 23 bases not matched to a gene. Germline assignment: CDR1 MGHRA and CDR2 YSYEKL. The CDR3 length is 16 residues. CDR3 coding DNA: TGCGCCAGCAGTTATCCGGGACAGCCCATATCGCACGGACGGTACTTC. Translation gives CASSYPGQPISHGRYF.

This clonotype has just a few counts. This chain links TRBV5-4 with TRBJ1-1, with D perhaps TRBD1 (5 bases). V was cut by 4 bases and J by 2 bases, with 12 bases left in between. CDR1 is SGHNT and CDR2 is YYREEE in the germline V gene (reference sequence). This CDR3 region has 14 residues. The chain's CDR3 is CASSGLQGNTEAFF. CDR3 coding DNA: TGTGCCAGCAGCGGACTCCAGGGCAACACTGAAGCTTTCTTT.

This clonotype was seen repeatedly, ten times or more. The chain employs TRBV7-8 and TRBJ1-5, with D hard to call. Looked up from germline, CDR1 is SGHVS and CDR2 is FQNEAQ. Between the trimmed V and J ends, which lost 5 bases and 5 bases, there was a span of 13 bases. This CDR3 has 14 residues. CDR3 nucleotide sequence: TGTGCCAGCAGCCCTGCCGGGATGCATCAGCCCCAGCATTTT. Translation: CASSPAGMHQPQHF.

The rearrangement joins TRBV24-1 to TRBJ2-1; 9 bases are a match to TRBD1. In germline, CDR1 is KGHDR, CDR2 SFDVKD. This CDR3 has 19 amino acids. With V trimmed by 8 bases and J by 6 bases, 22 bases remained unmatched. The CDR3 DNA follows: TGTGCCACCAATGAACCCAGCAGCTTGGCCCCGGGACAGGGCAATGAGCAGTTCTTC. Translating gives CATNEPSSLAPGQGNEQFF.

The sample holds many counts of this clonotype. CDR3 sequence (DNA): TGCGCCAGCAGCTTGGCCCAGGGGGCGGGAAACACCATATATTTT. This translates into CASSLAQGAGNTIYF. The rearrangement uses TRBV5-1 and TRBJ1-3, with 8 bases matching TRBD1. V lost 0 bases, J lost 4 bases, and 3 bases stayed unmatched. Germline lookup yields CDR1 SGHRS and CDR2 YFSETQ. The CDR3 length is 15 residues.

The gene calls are TRBV9 and TRBJ2-2; D is possibly TRBD2 (5 bases). Germline V gene sequence: CDR1 SGDLS, CDR2 YYNGEE. V gave up 1 base and J gave up 4 bases, with 14 bases separating them. The CDR3 covers 16 residues. CDR3 nucleotide sequence: TGTGCCAGCAGCGTATTTGGGGAGTTGGGCACCGGGGAGCTGTTTTTT. It codes for CASSVFGELGTGELFF.

This clonotype showed up many times. V usage is TRBV11-2 and J usage is TRBJ1-5; D not certain. The CDR3 sequence is 17 residues long. The V end was cut by 1 base, the J end by 0 bases, with 13 bases between. Germline values: CDR1 SGHAT, CDR2 FQNNGV. The CDR3 nucleotides read TGTGCCAGCAGCTTAGGGTCTGGCAGTCATAGCAATCAGCCCCAGCATTTT. It encodes CASSLGSGSHSNQPQHF.

In its sample, this clonotype was seen a few times. Here the CDR3 omits its conserved ending phenylalanine or tryptophan, so a read error is the likely source. The CDR3 region is CSVLAGAYNEQFL. CDR3 coding DNA: TGCAGTGTGCTAGCGGGGGCCTACAATGAGCAGTTCCTC. The V and J genes are TRBV20-1 and TRBJ2-1; 10 bases are a match to TRBD2. The germline gives CDR1 DFQATT, CDR2 SNEGSKA (reference sequence). With V trimmed by 7 bases and J by 2 bases, 2 bases remained unmatched. The CDR3 consists of 13 residues.

This clonotype was seen many times. The chain uses TRBV5-1 and TRBJ2-7, with 7 bases aligning to TRBD2. The germline gives CDR1 SGHRS, CDR2 YFSETQ. CDR3 size: 15 residues. The V and J ends lost 0 bases and 5 bases, in that order; junction bases with no gene match: 8. This chain's CDR3 is CASSLVGAGRDEQYF. The CDR3 DNA follows: TGCGCCAGCAGCTTGGTGGGTGCAGGGAGGGACGAGCAGTACTTC.